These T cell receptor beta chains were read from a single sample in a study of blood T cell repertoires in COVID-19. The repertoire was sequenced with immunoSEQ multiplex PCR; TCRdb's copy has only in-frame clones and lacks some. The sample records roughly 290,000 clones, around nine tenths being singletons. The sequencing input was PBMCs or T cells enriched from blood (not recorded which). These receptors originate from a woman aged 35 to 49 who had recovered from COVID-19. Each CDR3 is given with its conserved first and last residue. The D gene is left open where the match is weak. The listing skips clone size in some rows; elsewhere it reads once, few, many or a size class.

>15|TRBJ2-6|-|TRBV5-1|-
TGCGCCAGCAATTTCCCGGGCTCTGGGGCCAACGTCCTGACTTTC
CASNFPGSGANVLTF
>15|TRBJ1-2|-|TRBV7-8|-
TGTGCCAGCAGCTTAACGACAGGCGATAACTATGGCTACACCTTC
CASSLTTGDNYGYTF
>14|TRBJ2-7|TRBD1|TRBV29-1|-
TGCAGCACGTGGACAGGGCTTACAAAGAACGAGCAGTACTTC
CSTWTGLTKNEQYF
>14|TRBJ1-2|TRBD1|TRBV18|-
TGTGCCAGCTCATCGGGACAGGCCAACTATGGCTACACCTTC
CASSSGQANYGYTF
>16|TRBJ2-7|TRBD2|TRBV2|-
TGTGCCAGCACACTGGCCGGCGGACTAGTATTTCTTACGCAGTACTTC
CASTLAGGLVFLTQYF
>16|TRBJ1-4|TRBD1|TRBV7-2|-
TGTGCCAGCAGCTTAGCGCAGGGACAGGGGGAGGAAAAACTGTTTTTT
CASSLAQGQGEEKLFF
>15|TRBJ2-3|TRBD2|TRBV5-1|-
TGCGCCAGCAGCGCGACCGGGACTAGCGTGGCCACGCAGTATTTT
CASSATGTSVATQYF
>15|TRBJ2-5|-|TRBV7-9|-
TGTGCCAGCAGCTTTTCTTTATCTGGCTTGGAGACCCAGTACTTC
CASSFSLSGLETQYF
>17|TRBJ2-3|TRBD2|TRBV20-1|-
TGCAGTGCTAGTAATCCGCTAGCGGGGTACAGCACAGATACGCAGTATTTT
CSASNPLAGYSTDTQYF
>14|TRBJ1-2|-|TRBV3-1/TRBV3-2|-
TGTGCCAGCAGCCAACCCCCCGCGAAAGATGGCTACACCTTC
CASSQPPAKDGYTF
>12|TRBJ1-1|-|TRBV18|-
TGTGCCAGCTCACAGCAGGGGTCTGAAGCTTTCTTT
CASSQQGSEAFF
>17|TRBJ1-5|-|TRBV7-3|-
TGTGCCAGCAGCTCCCATCGGACAGCCGAAAAGGGTCAGCCCCAGCATTTT
CASSSHRTAEKGQPQHF
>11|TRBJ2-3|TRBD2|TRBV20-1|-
TGCAGTGCTAGGACTAGCGATACGCAGTATTTT
CSARTSDTQYF
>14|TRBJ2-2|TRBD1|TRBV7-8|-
TGTGCCAGCAGCTCGACAGGGAGAGCCGGGGAGCTGTTTTTT
CASSSTGRAGELFF
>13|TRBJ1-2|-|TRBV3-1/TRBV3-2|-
TGTGCCAGCAGCCAAGATCGGAGGTATGGCTACACCTTC
CASSQDRRYGYTF
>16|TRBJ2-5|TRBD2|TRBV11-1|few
TGTGCCAGCAGCTTAGGTCTTACTAGCGAGGGAGAGACCCAGTACTTC
CASSLGLTSEGETQYF
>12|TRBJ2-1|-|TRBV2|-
TGTGCCAGCACCGAACTCCGCAATGAGCAGTTCTTC
CASTELRNEQFF
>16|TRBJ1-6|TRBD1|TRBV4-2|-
TGTGCCAGCAGCCAAGATTCGGACAGGCATAATTCACCCCTCCACTTT
CASSQDSDRHNSPLHF
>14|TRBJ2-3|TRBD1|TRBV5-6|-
TGTGCCAGCAGCCGACAGGGCCCCGCAGATACGCAGTATTTT
CASSRQGPADTQYF
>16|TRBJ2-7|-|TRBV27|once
TGTGCCAGCAGTTTATCATCCCCTAGGCGGGACTACGAGCAGTACTTC
CASSLSSPRRDYEQYF
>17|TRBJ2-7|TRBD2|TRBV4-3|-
TGCGCCAGCAGCCAACGACTAGCGGGAACCCAACCCTACGAGCAGTACTTC
CASSQRLAGTQPYEQYF
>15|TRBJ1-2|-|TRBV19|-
TGTGCCAGTAGTTCCCGACTCGGGGGAGGCTATGGCTACACCTTC
CASSSRLGGGYGYTF